The clone carrying this T cell receptor beta chain showed up just a few times. The entry originates in a study of beta chain features in type 1 diabetes. The CDR3 runs 12 residues. Germline V lookup: CDR1 MDHEN, CDR2 SYDVKM. Deletions cut 2 bases from V and 6 bases from J, with 6 bases between. Investigators reverse transcribed all isolated RNA, so they sequenced expressed TCRB transcripts. This table comes from immunoSEQ multiplex PCR, and its TCRdb copy is limited to in-frame clones, with some not included. The sample carries 350,000 to 400,000 clones, roughly 15% recorded once. This TCR was sampled from a woman between 18 and 30 years old in good health. The specimen was naive CD4+ T cells from blood. This rearrangement joins TRBV28 to TRBJ2-3; D might be TRBD2 (6 bases). The CDR3 protein is CASSLGGDTQYF. The CDR3 DNA follows: TGTGCCAGCAGTTTAGGGGGGGATACGCAGTATTTT.